These 5 T cell receptor beta chains came from one sample sequenced in a study of beta chain features in type 1 diabetes. Every isolated RNA sample was fully reverse transcribed, so sequencing captured expressed TCRB transcripts. Clones were read by immunoSEQ multiplex PCR, and TCRdb kept only the in-frame ones, dropping some. The repertoire holds under 350,000 clones, 8% seen once, with approximately 1% in the top ten. Sample: central memory CD4+ T cells from blood. The receptors come from a woman aged 18-30 years in good health.

This clone showed up just a few times. J is TRBJ2-7 and V is TRBV28; D is unresolved. The CDR3 spans 15 residues. Germline values: CDR1 MDHEN, CDR2 SYDVKM. V gave up 4 bases and J gave up 0 bases, with 13 bases separating them. CDR3 protein: CASSSSGSRSYEQYV. The CDR3 DNA follows: TGTGCCAGCAGTTCGTCGGGCTCTCGCTCCTACGAGCAGTACGTC.

This clone turned up a few times. The chain has TRBV28 and TRBJ1-4; D is uncertain. This CDR3 comprises 14 residues. The V end lost 6 bases, the J end lost 1 base, and 9 bases lay between the germline ends. The germline CDR1 and CDR2 sequences are MDHEN and SYDVKM. CDR3 loop: CASRIQITNEKLFF. In DNA form, the CDR3 reads TGTGCCAGCAGAATCCAGATAACTAATGAAAAACTGTTTTTT.

This clone was seen at least ten times. The V and J genes are TRBV2 and TRBJ2-2, with 12 bases matching TRBD2. The CDR3 length is 14 residues. From germline, CDR1 is SNHLY and CDR2 FYNNEI. J lost 4 bases, V lost 9 bases, and 3 bases had no gene match. The CDR3 bases are TGTGCCAGTCGGACTAGCGGGACCACCGGGGAGCTGTTTTTT. Its protein product is CASRTSGTTGELFF.

J is TRBJ2-7 and V is TRBV7-9; 9 bases are shared with TRBD1. Germline CDR1 SEHNR, CDR2 FQNEAQ (reference sequence). The length of the CDR3 is 14 residues. J gave up 4 bases and V 6 bases, and 7 bases lay outside the gene matches. CDR3 amino acids: CASRPGTGTYEQYV. CDR3 nucleotides: TGTGCCAGCAGGCCCGGGACAGGGACATACGAGCAGTACGTC.

The gene calls are TRBV7-9 and TRBJ2-7; D might be TRBD2 (5 bases). The V end lost 1 base, the J end lost 7 bases, and 11 bases lay between the germline ends. CDR1 and CDR2 (germline): SEHNR, FQNEAQ (reference sequence). There are 13 residues in the CDR3. For the CDR3, the DNA is TGTGCCAGCAGCTTAGGACCAACGGGGGAGCAGTACGTC. It specifies CASSLGPTGEQYV.